This entry lists 17 T cell receptor beta chains sequenced from one sample in a study of blood T cells in healthy people across ages. Combining a sample-barcoded 5' primer with a J-beta primer mix, a second PCR ran for roughly 6 to 11 cycles. One entry per CDR3 protein results from TCRdb running MiXCR on the 5' RACE reads. The table shows some 1.7 million distinct CDR3 sequences, with 28% occurring only once. The sample taken for sequencing was blood. The origin of the receptors is a woman aged 25 to 39 in good health.

This rearrangement joins TRBV20-1 to TRBJ2-5; 9 bases are a match to TRBD1. This CDR3 spans 14 amino acids. V lost 6 bases and J lost 2; bases outside the gene matches: 7. Germline CDR1 is DFQATT and CDR2 is SNEGSKA (reference sequence). The CDR3 protein is CSADAGTGQETQYF. In DNA form, the CDR3 reads TGCAGTGCGGATGCCGGGACAGGGCAAGAGACCCAGTACTTC.

The V call is TRBV5-1, the J call TRBJ1-2; D is uncertain. CDR3 length: 14 residues. V gave up 2 bases and J gave up 6 bases, with 14 bases separating them. The germline gives CDR1 SGHRS, CDR2 YFSETQ. CDR3 loop: CASSFGGELDGYTF. For the CDR3, the DNA is TGCGCCAGCAGCTTTGGCGGGGAGCTGGATGGCTACACCTTC.

This clonotype was seen only a few times. The CDR3 loop reads CASSPEPNTGELFF. DNA for the CDR3: TGTGCCAGCAGCCCTGAGCCGAACACCGGGGAGCTGTTTTTT. The V call is TRBV7-2, the J call TRBJ2-2; D gene unclear. Germline V gene lookup returns CDR1 SGHTA and CDR2 FQGNSA. The ends were cut back, 5 bases at V and 0 bases at J, with 7 bases in the middle. CDR3 length equals 14 residues.

The chain uses TRBV7-2 and TRBJ2-3; 11 bases fit TRBD2. V was pared by 3 bases and J by 5 bases, with 7 bases of the junction left unmatched. This CDR3 has 16 residues. CDR1 and CDR2 (germline): SGHTA, FQGNSA. The CDR3 sequence: CASSFTSGTSGDTQYF. As DNA, the CDR3 is TGTGCCAGCAGCTTTACCTCCGGGACTAGCGGAGATACGCAGTATTTT. The full variable domain, with the rest looked up from reference TRBV7-2 and TRBJ2-3, is GAGVSQSPSNKVTEKGKDVELRCDPISGHTALYWYRQSLGQGLEFLIYFQGNSAPDKSGLPSDRFSAERTGGSVSTLTIQRTQQEDSAVYLCASSFTSGTSGDTQYFGPGTRLTVL.

This clonotype was counted a few times. The genes are TRBV5-1 and TRBJ2-1; D is uncertain. The CDR3 loop spans 13 amino acids. The germline V gene has CDR1 SGHRS and CDR2 YFSETQ. The ends were cut back, 4 bases at V and 13 bases at J, with 18 bases in the middle. In DNA, the CDR3 is TGCGCCAGCAGCGTCCTCTCGCAAGAGACCCAGTTCTTC. This sequence encodes CASSVLSQETQFF.

A few counts support this clonotype. The chain combines TRBV4-1 with TRBJ1-3, with unresolved D. V was pared by 4 bases and J by 2 bases, with 12 bases between. Germline CDR1 and CDR2: MGHRA and YSYEKL. The CDR3 length is 15 residues. The CDR3, as DNA: TGCGCCAGCAGCCCCTACCGTGCAGCTGGAAACACCATATATTTT. It translates to CASSPYRAAGNTIYF.

About this clonotype itself: Possible read error: a much larger clone is one base away. The rearrangement uses TRBV10-3 and TRBJ2-1, with 11 bases fitting TRBD2. The CDR3 runs 12 residues. The V and J ends lost 10 bases and 10 bases, in that order; junction bases with no gene match: 6. Germline V lookup: CDR1 ENHRY, CDR2 SYGVKD. The CDR3 reads CATTSGSSEQFF. CDR3 nucleotides: TGTGCCACAACTAGCGGGAGCAGCGAGCAGTTCTTC.

The chain is built from TRBV25-1 and TRBJ2-7, with a possible D match to TRBD2 (6 bases). Germline CDR1 and CDR2: MGHDK and SYGVNS. V was pared by 4 bases and J by 1 base, with 14 bases between. The CDR3 contains 15 residues. The CDR3 sequence is CASSATGTASYEQYF. CDR3 sequence (DNA): TGTGCCAGCAGTGCCACCGGGACTGCTTCCTACGAGCAGTACTTC.

The chain uses TRBV5-1 and TRBJ2-1, with 11 bases lining up with TRBD2. V shed 0 bases, J shed 7 bases, and the junction held 6 bases outside the gene matches. The CDR3 is 16 residues long. From germline, CDR1 is SGHRS and CDR2 YFSETQ. The CDR3 protein is CASSLAASGGWNEQFF. The CDR3 nucleotides read TGCGCCAGCAGCTTGGCCGCTAGCGGGGGGTGGAATGAGCAGTTCTTC.

This rearrangement joins TRBV5-1 to TRBJ2-1; 9 bases align to TRBD2. The CDR3 spans 15 residues. V shed 9 bases and J 5 bases; nucleotides not matched to a gene: 12. Germline V gene lookup returns CDR1 SGHRS and CDR2 YFSETQ. The CDR3 DNA reads TGCGCCACCCCGGGCGGTGCTAGCGGGGACAATGAGCAGTTCTTC. It specifies CATPGGASGDNEQFF.

This clonotype was counted a few times. The V call is TRBV7-2, the J call TRBJ2-7; 7 nucleotides agree with TRBD1. V lost 3 bases to trimming and J lost 6 bases; unmatched junction nucleotides: 11. This CDR3 region has 15 residues. Germline-derived CDR1 and CDR2 are SGHTA and FQGNSA. CDR3 sequence: CASSLRDSSFSEQYF. CDR3 DNA sequence: TGTGCCAGCAGCTTGAGGGACAGCAGTTTCTCCGAGCAGTACTTC. Looking up the rest from reference TRBV7-2 and TRBJ2-7 gives the full variable domain: GAGVSQSPSNKVTEKGKDVELRCDPISGHTALYWYRQSLGQGLEFLIYFQGNSAPDKSGLPSDRFSAERTGGSVSTLTIQRTQQEDSAVYLCASSLRDSSFSEQYFGPGTRLTVT.

V gene TRBV30 combines with J gene TRBJ2-5, with a possible D match to TRBD2 (7 bases). This CDR3 is built from 12 residues. V was clipped by 5 bases and J by 4 bases, with 11 bases between them. CDR1 and CDR2 from the germline V gene are GTSNPN and SVGIG (reference sequence). The CDR3 protein is CAWERGGETQYF. DNA for the CDR3: TGTGCCTGGGAGAGGGGGGGAGAGACCCAGTACTTC.

The gene calls are TRBV5-6 and TRBJ2-3; tentatively, D is TRBD1 (6 bases). Trimming cost V 4 bases and J 4 bases, with 16 bases left between them. The V gene's germline CDR1 is SGHDT and CDR2 YYEEEE. The CDR3 sequence is 15 residues long. The CDR3 DNA is TGTGCCAGCAGCCCGTCCGGGACACCCCCAGATACGCAGTATTTT. Its protein is CASSPSGTPPDTQYF. The full variable domain, its missing parts supplied by reference TRBV5-6 and TRBJ2-3, is DAGVTQSPTHLIKTRGQQVTLRCSPKSGHDTVSWYQQALGQGPQFIFQYYEEEERQRGNFPDRFSGHQFPNYSSELNVNALLLGDSALYLCASSPSGTPPDTQYFGPGTRLTVL.

This clonotype showed up just a few times. J is TRBJ2-6 and V is TRBV25-1; the D gene could be TRBD1 or TRBD2 (5 bases each). The CDR3 is 17 residues long. In germline, CDR1 is MGHDK, CDR2 SYGVNS. The V end was cut by 3 bases, the J end by 4 bases, with 16 bases between. Written as DNA, the CDR3 is TGTGCCAGCAGTGATATAGGGACGGTGGACGGGGCCAACGTCCTGACTTTC. It specifies CASSDIGTVDGANVLTF.

This clonotype was counted only a few times. The CDR3 nucleotides are TGTGCCAGCAGGCCGCGGGGGGAGGGCATTGAGCAGTTCTTC. Amino acid sequence: CASRPRGEGIEQFF. The chain combines TRBV6-1 with TRBJ2-1; 8 positions agree with TRBD2. The length of the CDR3 is 14 residues. CDR1 and CDR2 from the germline V gene are MNHNS and SASEGT. Trimming cost V 6 bases and J 9 bases; bases outside gene matches: 10.

Worth noting for this clonotype: One base away lies a much larger clone, so this may be a sequencing read error. CDR3 loop: CASLGVQEIQYF. Here the CDR3 DNA reads TGTGCCAGCCTGGGGGTCCAAGAGATCCAGTACTTC. The chain uses TRBV2 and TRBJ2-5, with D tentatively TRBD1 or TRBD2 (5 bases each). Per germline, CDR1 SNHLY and CDR2 FYNNEI. The CDR3 extends over 12 amino acids.

CDR3 nucleotide sequence: TGTGCCAGCAGCCGGATGGGGACACCTAACTATGGCTACACCTTC. Translation: CASSRMGTPNYGYTF. The rearrangement joins TRBV3-1 to TRBJ1-2; the D gene is possibly TRBD1 (6 bases). Germline V gives CDR1 LGHDT, CDR2 YNNKEL (reference sequence). Deletions cut 4 bases from V and 0 bases from J, with 12 bases between. CDR3 length: 15 amino acids.